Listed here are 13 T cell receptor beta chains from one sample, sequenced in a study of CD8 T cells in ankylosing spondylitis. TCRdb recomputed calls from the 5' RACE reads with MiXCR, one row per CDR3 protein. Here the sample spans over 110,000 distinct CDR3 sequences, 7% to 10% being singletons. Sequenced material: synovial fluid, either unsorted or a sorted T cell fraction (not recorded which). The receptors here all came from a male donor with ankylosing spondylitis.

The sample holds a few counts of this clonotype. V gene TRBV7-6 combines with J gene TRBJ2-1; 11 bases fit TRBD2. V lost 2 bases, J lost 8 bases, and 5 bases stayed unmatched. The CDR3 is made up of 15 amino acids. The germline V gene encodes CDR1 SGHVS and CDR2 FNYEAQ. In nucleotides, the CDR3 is TGTGCCAGCAGCTTACGTAGCGGGGGGGCCCATGAGCAGTTCTTC. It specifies CASSLRSGGAHEQFF.

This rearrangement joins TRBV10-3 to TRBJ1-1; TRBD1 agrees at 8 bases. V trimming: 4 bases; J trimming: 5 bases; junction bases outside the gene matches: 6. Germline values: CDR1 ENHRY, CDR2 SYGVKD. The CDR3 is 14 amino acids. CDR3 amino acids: CAISARTGTTEAFF. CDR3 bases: TGTGCCATCAGTGCCCGGACAGGGACGACTGAAGCTTTCTTT.

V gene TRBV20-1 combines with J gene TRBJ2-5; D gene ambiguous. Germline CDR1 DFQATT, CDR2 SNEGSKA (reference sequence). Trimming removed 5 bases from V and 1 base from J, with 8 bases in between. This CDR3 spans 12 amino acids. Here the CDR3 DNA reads TGCAGTGCTTGGCAGACCCAAGAGACCCAGTACTTC. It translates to CSAWQTQETQYF.

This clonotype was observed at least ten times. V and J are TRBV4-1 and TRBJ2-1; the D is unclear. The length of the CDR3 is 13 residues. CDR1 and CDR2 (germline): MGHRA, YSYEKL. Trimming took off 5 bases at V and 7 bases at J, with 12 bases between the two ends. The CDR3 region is CASSSQYQNEQFF. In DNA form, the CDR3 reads TGCGCCAGCAGCTCCCAGTACCAGAATGAGCAGTTCTTC.

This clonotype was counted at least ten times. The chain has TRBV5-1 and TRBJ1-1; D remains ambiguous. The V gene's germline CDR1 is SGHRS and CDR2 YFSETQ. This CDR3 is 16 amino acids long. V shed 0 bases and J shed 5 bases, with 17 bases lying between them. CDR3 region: CASSLASVGSGTEAFF. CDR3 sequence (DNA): TGCGCCAGCAGCTTGGCCTCGGTGGGTAGCGGAACTGAAGCTTTCTTT.

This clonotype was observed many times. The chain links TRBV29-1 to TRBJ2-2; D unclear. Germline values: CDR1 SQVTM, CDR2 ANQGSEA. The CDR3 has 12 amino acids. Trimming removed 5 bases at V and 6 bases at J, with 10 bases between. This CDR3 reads CSVMVQAGELFF. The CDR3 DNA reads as TGCAGCGTTATGGTTCAGGCCGGGGAGCTGTTTTTT.

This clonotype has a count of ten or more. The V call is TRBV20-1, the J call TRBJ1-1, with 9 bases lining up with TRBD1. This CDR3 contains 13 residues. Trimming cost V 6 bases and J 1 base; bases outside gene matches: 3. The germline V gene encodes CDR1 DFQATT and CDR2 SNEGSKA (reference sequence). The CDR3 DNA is TGCAGTGCGAACAGGGGGCCGAACACTGAAGCTTTCTTT. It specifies CSANRGPNTEAFF.

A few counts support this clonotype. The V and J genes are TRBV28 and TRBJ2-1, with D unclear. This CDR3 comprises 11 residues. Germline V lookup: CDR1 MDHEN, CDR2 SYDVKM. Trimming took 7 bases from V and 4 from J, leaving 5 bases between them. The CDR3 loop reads CASKTYNEQFF. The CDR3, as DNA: TGTGCCAGCAAAACGTACAATGAGCAGTTCTTC.

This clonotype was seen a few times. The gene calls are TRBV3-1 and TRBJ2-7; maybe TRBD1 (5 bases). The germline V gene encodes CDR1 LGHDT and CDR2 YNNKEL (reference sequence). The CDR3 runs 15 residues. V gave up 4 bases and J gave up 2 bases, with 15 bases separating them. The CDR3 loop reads CASSPIRGLTYEQYF. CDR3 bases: TGTGCCAGCAGCCCCATAAGGGGCCTAACCTACGAGCAGTACTTC.

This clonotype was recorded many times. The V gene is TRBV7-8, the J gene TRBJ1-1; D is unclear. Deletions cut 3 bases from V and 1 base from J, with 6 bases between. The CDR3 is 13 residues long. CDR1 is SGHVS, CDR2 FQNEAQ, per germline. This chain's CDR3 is CASSFQRNTEAFF. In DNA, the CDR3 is TGTGCCAGCAGCTTCCAAAGGAACACTGAAGCTTTCTTT.

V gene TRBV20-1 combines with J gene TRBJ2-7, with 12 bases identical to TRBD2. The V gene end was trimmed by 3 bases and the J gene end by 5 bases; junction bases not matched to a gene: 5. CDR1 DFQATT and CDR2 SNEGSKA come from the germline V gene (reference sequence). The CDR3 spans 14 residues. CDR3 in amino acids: CSARTSGRLNEQYF. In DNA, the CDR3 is TGCAGTGCTAGGACTAGCGGGAGACTCAACGAGCAGTACTTC.

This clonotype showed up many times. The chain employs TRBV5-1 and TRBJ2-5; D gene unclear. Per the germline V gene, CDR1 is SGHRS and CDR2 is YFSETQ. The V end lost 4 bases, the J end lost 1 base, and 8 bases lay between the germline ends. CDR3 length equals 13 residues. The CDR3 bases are TGCGCCAGCAGCCTCCGGACCCAAGAGACCCAGTACTTC. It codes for CASSLRTQETQYF. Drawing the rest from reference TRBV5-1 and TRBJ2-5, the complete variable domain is KAGVTQTPRYLIKTRGQQVTLSCSPISGHRSVSWYQQTPGQGLQFLFEYFSETQRNKGNFPGRFSGRQFSNSRSEMNVSTLELGDSALYLCASSLRTQETQYFGPGTRLLVL.

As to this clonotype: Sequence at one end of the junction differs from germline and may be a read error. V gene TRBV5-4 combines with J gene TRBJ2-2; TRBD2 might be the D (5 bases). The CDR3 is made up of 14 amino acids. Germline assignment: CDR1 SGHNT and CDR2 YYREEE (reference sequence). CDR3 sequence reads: CASSLGQHTGVLLF. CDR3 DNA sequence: TGTGCCAGCAGCCTTGGGCAGCACACCGGGGTGCTGCTTTTT.